This T cell receptor (beta chain) was documented in a study of graft-versus-host responses after intestinal transplantation. Study details: As for transplant type, recipients had multivisceral, liver-intestinal, or isolated intestinal grafts. Every one of the recipients received anti-thymocyte globulin induction and afterwards took tacrolimus and steroids for roughly three years.

Measured with immunoSEQ multiplex PCR; TCRdb has only the in-frame clones, and not every one. The data show fewer than 130,000 clones, 93% seen once. Broader study findings: The marrow of recipients harbored GvH clones, and ileum or blood showed some of them first. Some patients had graft-donor T cell macrochimerism. In their allografts, the ratios of graft-versus-host to host-versus-graft T cell clones were high.

This clone was observed once. Its antigen is still unknown. V was clipped by 1 base and J by 0 bases, with 9 bases between them. The CDR3 totals 15 residues. Per the germline V gene, CDR1 is MDHEN and CDR2 is SYDVKM. This clonotype was obtained from a human donor who received an intestinal transplant. Sequencing was performed on unstimulated CD8+ T cells sorted from spleen or lymph node cells, taken before intestinal transplant. The chain links TRBV28 to TRBJ1-1, with D tentatively TRBD1 (5 bases). The CDR3: CASSLYRGLNTEAFF. CDR3 DNA sequence: TGTGCCAGCAGTTTATATCGGGGCTTGAACACTGAAGCTTTCTTT.